The 21 T cell receptor beta chains below come from one sample, sequenced in a study of T cells after yellow fever vaccination. From the 5' RACE reads, TCRdb called clonotypes with MiXCR, one entry per CDR3 protein. This table holds about 320,000 distinct CDR3 sequences, approximately 4.5% found once. The sample in question was PBMCs, obtained 15 days after the yellow fever booster vaccination. These receptors were taken from a man in his late teens or twenties who received the YFV17D yellow fever vaccine.

This clonotype was counted a few times. This chain connects TRBV20-1 to TRBJ1-5; no clear D gene. Looked up from germline, CDR1 is DFQATT and CDR2 is SNEGSKA (reference sequence). This CDR3 region has 15 residues. The V end was cut by 6 bases, the J end by 4 bases, with 19 bases between. The CDR3 DNA reads as TGCAGTGCCACCTCCAGAATTTTCGGAAATCAGCCCCAGCATTTT. Encoded protein: CSATSRIFGNQPQHF.

This clonotype was counted many times. This chain connects TRBV5-1 to TRBJ1-4, with D perhaps matching TRBD1 (5 bases). V lost 4 bases to trimming and J lost 6 bases, with 10 bases between them. Per the germline V gene, CDR1 is SGHRS and CDR2 is YFSETQ. This CDR3 region has 13 residues. The CDR3 nucleotides are TGCGCCAGCAGCCCCGGGGGAGATGAAAAACTGTTTTTT. It codes for CASSPGGDEKLFF.

This clonotype was seen at least ten times. The chain employs TRBV24-1 and TRBJ2-1; D is possibly TRBD1 (6 bases). This CDR3 has 16 residues. Germline CDR1 reads KGHDR; CDR2 reads SFDVKD. The V gene lost 6 bases and the J gene lost 3 bases, with 17 bases spanning the gap. CDR3 nucleotide sequence: TGTGCCACCAGTAACTCCGACAGGTTCCTCTACAATGAGCAGTTCTTC. This sequence encodes CATSNSDRFLYNEQFF.

This clonotype was detected only a few times. CDR3 loop: CASSYKQDVGASTEAFF. The CDR3 DNA reads TGTGCCAGCAGTTACAAACAGGACGTGGGGGCCTCCACTGAAGCTTTCTTT. V gene TRBV6-9 combines with J gene TRBJ1-1; possible D gene TRBD1, 6 bases. This CDR3 has 17 amino acids. The V end was cut by 3 bases, the J end by 4 bases, with 21 bases between. CDR1 MNHGY and CDR2 SVAAGI come from the germline V gene.

This clonotype was picked up a small number of times. The rearrangement joins TRBV29-1 to TRBJ1-5; TRBD1 aligns across 7 bases. V lost 5 bases, J lost 2 bases, and 3 bases stayed unmatched. This CDR3 has 13 residues. Germline-derived CDR1 and CDR2 are SQVTM and ANQGSEA. As DNA, the CDR3 is TGCAGCGTTACCCAGGGGGGCAATCAGCCCCAGCATTTT. This encodes CSVTQGGNQPQHF.

The chain carries TRBV5-6 and TRBJ2-1; TRBD2 agrees at 10 bases. Germline-derived CDR1 and CDR2 are SGHDT and YYEEEE. The CDR3 has 16 residues. The V gene end was trimmed by 1 base and the J gene end by 10 bases; junction bases not matched to a gene: 11. The CDR3, as DNA: TGTGCCAGCAGCTTGCGTGTGACTAGCGGGCCGAAGGAGCAGTTCTTC. Translated, it gives CASSLRVTSGPKEQFF.

This clonotype was recorded many times. The chain combines TRBV2 with TRBJ2-1, with a weak D call TRBD2 (5 bases). The CDR3 loop spans 14 amino acids. Trimming cost V 7 bases and J 3 bases, with 13 bases left between them. CDR1 SNHLY and CDR2 FYNNEI come from the germline V gene. DNA for the CDR3: TGTGCCAGCAAGGAGGTGGGCCTCTACAATGAGCAGTTCTTC. It translates to CASKEVGLYNEQFF.

This clonotype has at least ten counts. This rearrangement joins TRBV7-9 to TRBJ2-1, with D perhaps being TRBD1 or TRBD2 (5 bases each). V was shortened by 5 bases and J by 1 base, with 15 bases between the two germline ends. CDR3 length equals 16 residues. Germline V gene data show CDR1 as SEHNR and CDR2 as FQNEAQ (reference sequence). CDR3 in amino acids: CASSPSTGRSYNEQFF. DNA of the CDR3: TGTGCCAGCAGCCCATCTACGGGGCGGTCCTACAATGAGCAGTTCTTC.

This clonotype was recorded at least ten times. The chain recombines TRBV12-3 or TRBV12-4 with TRBJ1-2; TRBD1 matches 8 bases. The trim removed 7 bases at V and 6 bases at J, leaving 4 bases unmatched. The CDR3 consists of 12 residues. The CDR3 spells CASTRTGNGYTF. CDR3 nucleotides: TGTGCCAGCACCCGGACAGGGAATGGCTACACCTTC.

This clonotype occurred many times. This rearrangement joins TRBV12-3 or TRBV12-4 to TRBJ2-3; D is uncertain. V shed 6 bases and J shed 6 bases, with 10 bases lying between them. The CDR3 loop spans 12 amino acids. The CDR3 DNA reads TGTGCCAGCAGCATCCTAGGGGATACGCAGTATTTT. Protein sequence: CASSILGDTQYF.

This sequence joins TRBV5-6 and TRBJ1-2; D is possibly TRBD1 (5 bases). V lost 3 bases, J lost 6 bases, and 15 bases lay in between. The CDR3 is 14 residues long. Germline V gene data show CDR1 as SGHDT and CDR2 as YYEEEE. This CDR3 reads CASSWTSGGDGYTF. The CDR3 DNA reads as TGTGCCAGCAGCTGGACCTCGGGGGGGGATGGCTACACCTTC. The full variable domain, its missing parts supplied by reference TRBV5-6 and TRBJ1-2, is DAGVTQSPTHLIKTRGQQVTLRCSPKSGHDTVSWYQQALGQGPQFIFQYYEEEERQRGNFPDRFSGHQFPNYSSELNVNALLLGDSALYLCASSWTSGGDGYTFGSGTRLTVV.

The gene calls are TRBV7-9 and TRBJ2-1, with 7 bases matching TRBD2. CDR3 length equals 13 residues. The germline CDR1 and CDR2 sequences are SEHNR and FQNEAQ (reference sequence). V lost 6 bases and J lost 7; bases outside the gene matches: 6. The CDR3 reads CASRSLGGNEQFF. Here the CDR3 DNA reads TGTGCCAGCAGATCCCTGGGGGGGAATGAGCAGTTCTTC.

This clonotype showed up many times. The chain couples TRBV4-1 to TRBJ2-7; TRBD2 matches at 7 bases. Unmatched junction bases numbered 6, after V lost 0 bases and J lost 4 bases. The CDR3 sequence is 15 residues long. Germline-derived CDR1 and CDR2 are MGHRA and YSYEKL. This CDR3 is CASSQEWVGGYEQYF. The DNA for the CDR3 is TGCGCCAGCAGCCAAGAATGGGTCGGGGGGTACGAGCAGTACTTC.

The chain is built from TRBV7-8 and TRBJ1-1; D is uncertain. V gave up 7 bases and J gave up 3 bases, with 12 bases separating them. The germline V gene has CDR1 SGHVS and CDR2 FQNEAQ. The CDR3 has 13 residues. Here the CDR3 reads CASILRADTEAFF. DNA of the CDR3: TGTGCCAGCATCTTGAGGGCGGACACTGAAGCTTTCTTT.

This clonotype has more than one count but fewer than ten. The CDR3 nucleotides read TGTGCCACCAGCCTAGACCGGAGGGGTGGCAATCAGCCCCAGCATTTT. Protein sequence: CATSLDRRGGNQPQHF. The chain is built from TRBV15 and TRBJ1-5; D is possibly TRBD1 (5 bases). Trimming shortened V by 5 bases and J by 2 bases, and 16 bases separated the two germline ends. CDR1 and CDR2 (germline): LNHNV, YYDKDF (reference sequence). This CDR3 is 16 amino acids long.

A few counts support this clonotype. The J gene is TRBJ1-4, the V gene TRBV10-3, with D unclear. The CDR3 loop spans 14 amino acids. Trimming took off 2 bases at V and 4 bases at J, with 8 bases between the two ends. From germline, CDR1 is ENHRY and CDR2 SYGVKD. The CDR3 sequence: CAISERPDNEKLFF. The DNA of the CDR3 is TGTGCCATCAGTGAGCGGCCGGATAATGAAAAACTGTTTTTT.

The genes are TRBV20-1 and TRBJ1-1; 7 bases line up with TRBD1. From germline, CDR1 is DFQATT and CDR2 SNEGSKA (reference sequence). J lost 4 bases, V lost 5 bases, and 10 bases had no gene match. The CDR3 contains 14 residues. The DNA of the CDR3 is TGCAGTGCTTTCAGGGGGATAGGGGCCACTGAAGCTTTCTTT. It is translated as CSAFRGIGATEAFF.

The V and J genes are TRBV5-1 and TRBJ1-1, with D hard to call. The CDR3 contains 17 residues. Germline V gene lookup returns CDR1 SGHRS and CDR2 YFSETQ. V was pared by 3 bases and J by 1 base, with 19 bases between. For the CDR3, the DNA is TGCGCCAGCAGCTCGCTCCTCTTTTCCCGGAAGAACACTGAAGCTTTCTTT. This translates into CASSSLLFSRKNTEAFF.

This chain uses TRBV2 with TRBJ1-1; D is unresolved. Trimming removed 4 bases at V and 4 bases at J, with 13 bases between. CDR3 length equals 14 residues. Per the germline V gene, CDR1 is SNHLY and CDR2 is FYNNEI. This CDR3 is CASSAAPGSTEAFF. CDR3 coding DNA: TGTGCCAGCAGTGCGGCTCCGGGATCCACTGAAGCTTTCTTT.

This clonotype was counted between two and nine times. J is TRBJ2-7 and V is TRBV11-2; no firm D call. V shed 2 bases and J shed 5 bases, with 10 bases lying between them. The CDR3 contains 13 residues. The germline V gene has CDR1 SGHAT and CDR2 FQNNGV. The CDR3 sequence is CASSLFGLNEQYF. Written as DNA, the CDR3 is TGTGCCAGCAGCTTATTCGGGTTAAACGAGCAGTACTTC.

The gene calls are TRBV18 and TRBJ2-2; the D is unclear. The CDR3 contains 15 residues. CDR1 is KGHSH and CDR2 is LQKENI in the germline V gene. Between the trimmed V and J ends, which lost 1 base and 7 bases, there was a span of 13 bases. The chain's CDR3 is CASSPQYRNLGELFF. The CDR3 bases are TGTGCCAGCTCACCACAATATCGGAACCTCGGGGAGCTGTTTTTT.